This T cell receptor (beta chain) stems from a study of shared clonotypes between healthy human individuals. Findings and limits, study-wide: A handful of donors had around 5% of their naive CD4 clonotypes in common. A reduction in generation probabilities was seen for non-shared clonotypes relative to those shared by all four donors.

In the case of this clone: Antigen specificity is unknown.

Sequenced by immunoSEQ multiplex PCR; TCRdb stores in-frame clones only, minus some. The sample carries millions of clones, 85% to 95% recorded once. Naive CD8 cells lacked CD45RO and underwent positive selection for CCR7, leaving out terminally differentiated effector memory CD45RA+ cells. V lost 3 bases and J lost 6, with 16 bases in between. Germline CDR1 reads MDHEN; CDR2 reads SYDVKM. The CDR3 contains 15 residues. This chain uses TRBV28 with TRBJ2-3; D may be TRBD1 (5 bases). The sequence was collected from a man younger than 35 in good health. Some clones in this sample may be carry-over from other donors' samples. Sample: naive CD8+ T cells from PBMCs. CDR3 DNA: TGTGCCAGCAGTTTGTGGGGCTCCACAATCGATACGCAGTATTTT. As protein: CASSLWGSTIDTQYF.